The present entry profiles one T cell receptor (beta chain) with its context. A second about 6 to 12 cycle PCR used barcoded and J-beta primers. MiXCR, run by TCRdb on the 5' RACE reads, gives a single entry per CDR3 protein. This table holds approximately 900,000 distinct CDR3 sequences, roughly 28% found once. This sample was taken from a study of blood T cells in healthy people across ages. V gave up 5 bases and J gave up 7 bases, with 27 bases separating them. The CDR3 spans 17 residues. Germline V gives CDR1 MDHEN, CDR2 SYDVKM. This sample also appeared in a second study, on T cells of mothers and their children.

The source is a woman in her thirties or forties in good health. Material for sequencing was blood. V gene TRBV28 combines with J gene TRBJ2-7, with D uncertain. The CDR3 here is CASSDFYPGRRRLEQYF. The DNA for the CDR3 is TGTGCCAGCAGTGATTTCTACCCCGGACGTCGCAGGCTAGAGCAGTACTTC.